The text below deals with one T cell receptor beta chain. The sample originates from a study of T cell responses to AZD1222 COVID-19 vaccine. Profiled with immunoSEQ multiplex PCR; TCRdb holds only in-frame clones, not every one. The sample has under 200,000 clones, approximately 90% seen once. Losses at the gene ends were 3 bases for V and 5 bases for J; bases not matched to a gene: 6. This CDR3 comprises 14 residues. The germline CDR1 and CDR2 sequences are SEHNR and FQNEAQ (reference sequence). The receptor was isolated from an adult in good health. Sequences were derived from peripheral blood, sampled on day 0 of AZD1222 vaccination. The chain is built from TRBV7-9 and TRBJ2-5; 7 nucleotides align to TRBD1. The CDR3 coding sequence is TGTGCCAGCAGCTTCCAGACAGGGTTGGAGACCCAGTACTTC. Translated, it gives CASSFQTGLETQYF.